This TCR beta chain was found in a study of T cell changes during pregnancy in multiple sclerosis. V was trimmed by 4 bases and J by 2 bases, leaving 9 bases between them. Germline V CDR1 and CDR2: SEHNR, FQNEAQ (reference sequence). This CDR3 comprises 13 residues. Clones were sequenced by immunoSEQ multiplex PCR, and TCRdb holds only the in-frame ones, with some missing. The sample lists about 41,000 clones, 80% to 90% occurring once. The J gene is TRBJ2-7, the V gene TRBV7-9; no clear D. Sequenced here: CD4+ T cells from peripheral blood mononuclear cells, sampled in the first trimester of pregnancy. This TCR derives from a female donor with multiple sclerosis, enrolled in a pregnancy study. CDR3 amino acids: CASSYEVPYEQYF. The CDR3 coding sequence is TGTGCCAGCAGCTATGAGGTTCCCTACGAGCAGTACTTC.